The 14 T cell receptor beta chains below were found in one sample sequenced in a study of T cell responses to AZD1222 COVID-19 vaccine. Assay used: immunoSEQ multiplex PCR; TCRdb lists only in-frame clones, some missing. Here the sample spans 110,000 to 150,000 clones, approximately 85% being singletons. This specimen consisted of peripheral blood, obtained on day 0 of AZD1222 vaccination. The receptors were gathered from an adult in good health.

The chain couples TRBV30 to TRBJ2-1; D tentatively reads TRBD1 or TRBD2 (5 bases each). In germline, CDR1 is GTSNPN, CDR2 SVGIG (reference sequence). V lost 1 base and J lost 4, with 14 bases in between. The CDR3 extends over 15 amino acids. CDR3 amino acids: CAWSAPGSMYNEQFF. The CDR3 nucleotides read TGTGCCTGGAGTGCCCCAGGGAGTATGTACAATGAGCAGTTCTTC.

Turning to this clone: Additional DNA sequences in this sample encode the identical CDR3. The chain uses TRBV6-5 and TRBJ1-2; D remains unclear. V shed 0 bases and J shed 5 bases, with 7 bases lying between them. Germline lookup yields CDR1 MNHEY and CDR2 SVGAGI. This CDR3 is built from 13 residues. The CDR3 protein is CASSYSTGYGYTF. DNA of the CDR3: TGTGCCAGCAGTTACTCGACTGGTTATGGCTACACCTTC.

This chain joins TRBV5-8 and TRBJ2-4; maybe TRBD1 (5 bases). Germline V gene sequence: CDR1 SGHTS, CDR2 YDEGEE. Trimming removed 4 bases at V and 0 bases at J, with 14 bases between. The CDR3 totals 16 residues. CDR3 residues: CASSPRQTIAKNIQYF. As DNA, the CDR3 is TGTGCCAGCAGCCCCAGACAGACAATAGCCAAAAACATTCAGTACTTC.

This chain joins TRBV4-1 and TRBJ2-2, with TRBD2 matching 11 bases. This CDR3 has 17 amino acids. The ends lost 3 bases at V and 6 bases at J; junction bases unmatched: 9. Germline V gives CDR1 MGHRA, CDR2 YSYEKL. This CDR3 is CASSHLVAGGLSGELFF. CDR3 nucleotide sequence: TGCGCCAGCAGCCATCTCGTAGCGGGAGGGCTGTCCGGGGAGCTGTTTTTT.

J is TRBJ2-2 and V is TRBV6-5; the D is unclear. V lost 7 bases to trimming and J lost 6 bases, with 15 bases between them. The CDR3 has 14 amino acids. Germline CDR1 is MNHEY and CDR2 is SVGAGI. The CDR3 region has the DNA TGTGCCAGCACCGAAATGAGTGCGCCCGGGGAGCTGTTTTTT. Amino acid sequence: CASTEMSAPGELFF.

This clone appeared a single time. The rearrangement uses TRBV7-8 and TRBJ1-1, with D possibly TRBD1 on 6 matching bases. Germline lookup yields CDR1 SGHVS and CDR2 FQNEAQ. CDR3 length: 14 amino acids. The V end was cut by 5 bases, the J end by 5 bases, with 15 bases between. The CDR3 nucleotides are TGTGCCAGCAGCCCCTGGGGGGCAACAACTGAAGCTTTCTTT. Residues: CASSPWGATTEAFF.

This chain links TRBV11-2 with TRBJ1-1; D unclear. Trimming stripped 2 bases from V and 7 bases from J, with 8 bases between. Looked up from germline, CDR1 is SGHAT and CDR2 is FQNNGV. The CDR3 has 12 amino acids. The CDR3, as DNA: TGTGCCAGCAGCTTAATTGAACTTGAAGCTTTCTTT. Protein: CASSLIELEAFF.

V gene TRBV5-1 combines with J gene TRBJ2-5; TRBD1 or TRBD2 may be the D gene (5 bases each). There are 15 residues in the CDR3. Deletions cut 5 bases from V and 1 base from J, with 15 bases between. Germline V lookup: CDR1 SGHRS, CDR2 YFSETQ. CDR3 sequence reads: CASSPTTGLQETQYF. CDR3 in DNA: TGCGCCAGCAGTCCCACCACAGGACTCCAAGAGACCCAGTACTTC. The variable domain in full, completed from reference TRBV5-1 and TRBJ2-5, reads KAGVTQTPRYLIKTRGQQVTLSCSPISGHRSVSWYQQTPGQGLQFLFEYFSETQRNKGNFPGRFSGRQFSNSRSEMNVSTLELGDSALYLCASSPTTGLQETQYFGPGTRLLVL.

This chain connects TRBV11-2 to TRBJ2-1; tentative D call: TRBD1 (5 bases). The V and J ends lost 5 bases and 4 bases respectively, with 15 bases between them. Per germline, CDR1 SGHAT and CDR2 FQNNGV. The CDR3 runs 15 residues. CDR3: CASSLQGHAYNEQFF. The DNA for the CDR3 is TGTGCCAGCAGCCTTCAGGGCCACGCTTACAATGAGCAGTTCTTC.

This clone has just a few counts. The genes are TRBV27 and TRBJ1-1; the D gene is possibly TRBD1 (6 bases). Germline V lookup: CDR1 MNHEY, CDR2 SMNVEV (reference sequence). This CDR3 spans 11 amino acids. Trimming removed 9 bases from V and 7 bases from J, with 12 bases in between. The CDR3 spells CARGGAVEAFF. Here the CDR3 DNA reads TGTGCCAGGGGGGGGGCTGTTGAAGCTTTCTTT.

In its sample, this clone was seen a few times. The J gene is TRBJ2-2, the V gene TRBV28; 9 bases agree with TRBD1. In germline, CDR1 is MDHEN, CDR2 SYDVKM. J gave up 5 bases and V 1 base, and 11 bases lay outside the gene matches. This CDR3 contains 18 residues. The CDR3 DNA is TGTGCCAGCAGTTTATTCCTCACAGGGGGCGGGTATACCGGGGAGCTGTTTTTT. This gives the protein CASSLFLTGGGYTGELFF. The whole variable domain, remainder taken from reference TRBV28 and TRBJ2-2, is DVKVTQSSRYLVKRTGEKVFLECVQDMDHENMFWYRQDPGLGLRLIYFSYDVKMKEKGDIPEGYSVSREKKERFSLILESASTNQTSMYLCASSLFLTGGGYTGELFFGEGSRLTVL.

The chain uses TRBV7-2 and TRBJ1-1, with D maybe TRBD1 (5 bases). CDR1 and CDR2 from the germline V gene are SGHTA and FQGNSA. V lost 5 bases and J 1 base, leaving 8 bases between the germline ends. The CDR3 totals 13 residues. CDR3 DNA: TGTGCCAGCAGCACTCAGGGGAACACTGAAGCTTTCTTT. Protein sequence: CASSTQGNTEAFF.

This clone has only one observation. J is TRBJ2-2 and V is TRBV11-2; a possible D gene is TRBD2 (5 bases). With 5 bases removed from V and 4 bases from J, the gap between germline ends came to 14 bases. The CDR3 is made up of 15 amino acids. Germline-derived CDR1 and CDR2 are SGHAT and FQNNGV. CDR3 nucleotide sequence: TGTGCCAGCAGCCCCGGGGTCAGCCCCACCGGGGAGCTGTTTTTT. Its translation: CASSPGVSPTGELFF.

This rearrangement joins TRBV11-2 to TRBJ2-7; D is undetermined. CDR1 is SGHAT, CDR2 FQNNGV, per germline. The CDR3 length is 15 residues. The V gene lost 0 bases and the J gene lost 0 bases, with 9 bases spanning the gap. For the CDR3, the DNA is TGTGCCAGCAGCTTAGATTTTCGGTTCTCCTACGAGCAGTACTTC. Encoded protein: CASSLDFRFSYEQYF.